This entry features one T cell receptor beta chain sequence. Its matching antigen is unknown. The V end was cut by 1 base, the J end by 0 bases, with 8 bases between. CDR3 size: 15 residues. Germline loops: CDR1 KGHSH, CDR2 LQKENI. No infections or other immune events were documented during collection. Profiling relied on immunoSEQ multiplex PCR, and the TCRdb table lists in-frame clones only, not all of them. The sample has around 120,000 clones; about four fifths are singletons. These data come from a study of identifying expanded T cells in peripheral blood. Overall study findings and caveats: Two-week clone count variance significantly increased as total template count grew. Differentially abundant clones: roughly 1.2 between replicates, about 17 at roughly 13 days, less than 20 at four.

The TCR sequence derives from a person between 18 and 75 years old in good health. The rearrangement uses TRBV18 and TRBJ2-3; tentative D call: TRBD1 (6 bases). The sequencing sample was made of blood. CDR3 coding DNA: TGTGCCAGCTCACCACTTACAGGGAGCACAGATACGCAGTATTTT. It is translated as CASSPLTGSTDTQYF.